This paragraph covers one T cell receptor beta chain sequence. What it recognizes is unknown. This sample stems from a study of cytotoxic CD8 clonotypes in ibrutinib-treated CLL. Study-level points and caveats: Before falling back toward baseline at progression, clonality had risen at the time of ibrutinib response.

There are 15 residues in the CDR3. The germline V gene has CDR1 MDHEN and CDR2 SYDVKM. The V and J ends lost 3 bases and 5 bases respectively, with 14 bases between them. This table comes from immunoSEQ multiplex PCR, and its TCRdb copy is limited to in-frame clones, with some not included. The sample holds about 140,000 clones, 60% to 85% seen once. The TCR sequence derives from a human donor with chronic lymphocytic leukemia. This sequence joins TRBV28 and TRBJ2-1; D may correspond to TRBD1 or TRBD2 (5 bases each). Sequencing was performed on PBMCs, taken after 12 months of ibrutinib treatment. This CDR3 is CASSLVPEGHNEQFF. CDR3 in DNA: TGTGCCAGCAGTTTGGTGCCTGAGGGGCACAATGAGCAGTTCTTC.